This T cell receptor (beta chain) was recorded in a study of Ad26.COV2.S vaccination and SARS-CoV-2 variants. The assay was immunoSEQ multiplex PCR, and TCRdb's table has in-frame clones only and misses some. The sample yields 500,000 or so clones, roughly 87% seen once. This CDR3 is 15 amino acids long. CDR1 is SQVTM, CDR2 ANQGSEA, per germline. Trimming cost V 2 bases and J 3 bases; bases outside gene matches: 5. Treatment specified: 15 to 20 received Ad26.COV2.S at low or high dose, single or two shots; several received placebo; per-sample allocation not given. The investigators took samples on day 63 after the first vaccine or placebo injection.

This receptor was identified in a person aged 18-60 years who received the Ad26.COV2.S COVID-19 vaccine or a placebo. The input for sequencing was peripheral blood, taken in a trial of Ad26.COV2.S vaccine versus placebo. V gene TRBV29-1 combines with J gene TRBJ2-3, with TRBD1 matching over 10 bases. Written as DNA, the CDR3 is TGCAGCGTTGAAAACCGGGACAGGGGAACAGATACGCAGTATTTT. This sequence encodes CSVENRDRGTDTQYF.